This TCR beta chain was found in a study of blood T cell repertoires in COVID-19. About the research overall: From T cells, B-cell-depleted T cells, or PBMCs came the material, which was cDNA or gDNA.

In the original workflow: Reference gene primer amplification gave nucleated cell count estimates. Assay: immunoSEQ multiplex PCR; the TCRdb copy retains only in-frame clones and omits some. The V and J calls and the clone size are those of that table, but D and trimming were determined from the DNA. The table has 250,000 to 350,000 clones, approximately 87% seen once. V lost 2 bases to trimming and J lost 6 bases; unmatched junction nucleotides: 13. CDR1 is SGHTA and CDR2 is FQGNSA in the germline V gene. The CDR3 runs to 19 residues. What was sequenced was peripheral blood. This receptor was taken from a woman aged 50 to 60 who had recovered from COVID-19. The V call is TRBV7-2, the J call TRBJ2-2; the match to TRBD2 covers 12 bases. DNA for the CDR3: TGTGCCAGCAGCTTAATGGGGGGACTAGCGGGTCCGCGTCCCGGGGAGCTGTTTTTT. This encodes CASSLMGGLAGPRPGELFF.